This TCR beta chain was identified in a study of long-term antiretroviral therapy in people with HIV. It was version v3.0 of the immunoSEQ assay that was run at survey level. Assay: immunoSEQ multiplex PCR; the TCRdb copy retains only in-frame clones and omits some. The data show about 19,000 clones, around 78% seen once. Per germline, CDR1 SGHKS and CDR2 YYEKEE (reference sequence). The germline V and J ends were trimmed by 3 bases and 6 bases, with 9 bases remaining between them. The CDR3 runs 12 residues. This clone was detected once. The sequencing used unsorted PBMCs, collected 2.2 years after starting antiretroviral therapy. The J gene is TRBJ1-1, the V gene TRBV5-5; D call uncertain. The receptor was derived from a man aged 50-59 years with HIV. The CDR3 here is CASSSLGSEAFF. CDR3 nucleotides: TGTGCCAGCAGCTCGCTAGGCTCTGAAGCTTTCTTT.